The clone carrying this TCR beta chain showed up many times. The antigen remains unidentified. The TCR beta libraries were generated through quantitative 5'-RACE incorporating molecular barcodes. TCRdb ran MiXCR on the 5' RACE reads and lists one entry per CDR3 protein. The sample lists around 220,000 distinct CDR3 sequences, roughly a tenth occurring once. The CDR3 consists of 13 residues. Per germline, CDR1 SQVTM and CDR2 ANQGSEA. Trimming pared 6 bases from V and 3 bases from J, leaving 12 bases between. The sample comes from a study of CD8 T cells in ankylosing spondylitis. Study-level points and caveats: Typical of ankylosing spondylitis blood, it appeared, was a TCR beta motif of fewer than ten highly homologous variants.

This rearrangement joins TRBV29-1 to TRBJ1-5; D is ambiguous. Sequencing used blood, either unsorted or a sorted T cell fraction (not recorded which). The TCR sequence derives from a male donor with ankylosing spondylitis or in good health (not recorded which). CDR3 sequence reads: CSVSLDSNQPQHF. Here the CDR3 DNA reads TGCAGCGTATCGCTTGACTCCAATCAGCCCCAGCATTTT. Full variable domain (missing parts from reference TRBV29-1 and TRBJ1-5): SAVISQKPSRDICQRGTSLTIQCQVDSQVTMMFWYRQQPGQSLTLIATANQGSEATYESGFVIDKFPISRPNLTFSTLTVSNMSPEDSSIYLCSVSLDSNQPQHFGDGTRLSIL.